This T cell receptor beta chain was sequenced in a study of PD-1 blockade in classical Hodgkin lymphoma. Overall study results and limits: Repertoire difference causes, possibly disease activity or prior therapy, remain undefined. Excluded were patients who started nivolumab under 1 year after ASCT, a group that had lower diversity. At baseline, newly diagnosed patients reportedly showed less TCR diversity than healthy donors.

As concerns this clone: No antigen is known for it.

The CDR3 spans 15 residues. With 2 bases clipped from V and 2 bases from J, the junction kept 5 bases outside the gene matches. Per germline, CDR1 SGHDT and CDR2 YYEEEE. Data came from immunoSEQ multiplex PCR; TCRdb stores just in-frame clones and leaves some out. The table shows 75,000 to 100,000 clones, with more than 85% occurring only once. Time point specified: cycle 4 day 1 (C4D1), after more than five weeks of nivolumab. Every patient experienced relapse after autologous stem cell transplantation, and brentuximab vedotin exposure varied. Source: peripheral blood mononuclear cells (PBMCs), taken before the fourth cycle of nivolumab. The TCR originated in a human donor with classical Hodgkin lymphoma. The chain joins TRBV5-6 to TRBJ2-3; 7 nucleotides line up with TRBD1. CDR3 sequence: CASSLGRGSTDTQYF. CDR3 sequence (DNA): TGTGCCAGCAGCTTAGGCAGGGGGTCCACAGATACGCAGTATTTT.